Included here is one T cell receptor (beta chain) sequence, with context. Its target antigen remains unknown. No much larger clone exists at a distance of one base, and base qualities are not known. The germline V gene specifies LGHNA as CDR1 and YSLEER as CDR2. Its CDR3 holds 15 amino acids, cysteine through phenylalanine. The DNA shown is the 45-base CDR3, in frame from base 1. The V and J ends are trimmed by 5 bases and 10 bases, leaving 18 bases between them. Libraries were constructed by the immunoSEQ multiplex PCR assay. Here the immuneACCESS table is served through TCRdb, limited to in-frame sequences with V and J called. Missing clones are a known gap in these copies; in checked studies unresolved V genes cover under half, and the rest lacks a known reason. Present in this sample are roughly 100,000 clones, around 90% of which were seen just once. Roughly 14% of the sample is taken by the ten largest.

This entry belongs to a study of control samples from healthy donors and cancer patients (dated by TCRdb to between 2020 and 2021). The chain uses TRBV4-3 and TRBJ1-6; the D segment cannot be called with confidence. The specimen sequenced was blood. The clonotype comes from a man younger than 45 in good health. The CDR3 protein is CASSASMVTTSPLHF. The DNA sequence reads TGCGCCAGCAGCGCCTCTATGGTGACTACGTCACCCCTCCACTTT.